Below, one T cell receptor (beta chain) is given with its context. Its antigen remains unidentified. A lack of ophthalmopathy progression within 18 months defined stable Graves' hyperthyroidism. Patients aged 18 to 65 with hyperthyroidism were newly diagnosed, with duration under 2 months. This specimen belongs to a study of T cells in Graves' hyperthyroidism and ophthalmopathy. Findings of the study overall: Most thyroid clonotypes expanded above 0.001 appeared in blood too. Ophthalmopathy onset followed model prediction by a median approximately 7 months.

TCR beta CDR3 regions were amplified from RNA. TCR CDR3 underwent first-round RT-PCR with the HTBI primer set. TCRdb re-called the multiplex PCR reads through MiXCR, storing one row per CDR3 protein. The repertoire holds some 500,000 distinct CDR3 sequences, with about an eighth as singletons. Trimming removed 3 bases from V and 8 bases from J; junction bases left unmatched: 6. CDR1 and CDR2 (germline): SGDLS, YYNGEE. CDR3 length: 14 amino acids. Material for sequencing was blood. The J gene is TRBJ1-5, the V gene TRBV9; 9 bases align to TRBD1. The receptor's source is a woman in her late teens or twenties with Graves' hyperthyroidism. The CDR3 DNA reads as TGTGCCAGCAGCGATTCGACAGGGGGAAAGCCCCAGCATTTT. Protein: CASSDSTGGKPQHF.